Below are 28 T cell receptor beta chains sequenced from a single sample in a study of shared clonotypes between healthy human individuals. Sequencing used immunoSEQ multiplex PCR; TCRdb keeps in-frame clones, though not all of them. The sample comprises some 980,000 clones, 60% to 85% of which are singletons, and about 1.5% rests with the top ten. The sequenced sample was memory CD4+ T cells sorted from blood. The subset is: CD45RA-negative fraction. These receptor sequences come from a young man in good health.

The chain joins TRBV29-1 to TRBJ1-2; D not resolved. The V end was cut by 3 bases, the J end by 4 bases, with 6 bases between. Germline CDR1 and CDR2: SQVTM and ANQGSEA. This CDR3 region has 11 residues. The CDR3 spells CSVDDGYGYTF. For the CDR3, the DNA is TGCAGCGTTGATGACGGCTATGGCTACACCTTC. Together with reference TRBV29-1 and TRBJ1-2, the CDR3 gives the full variable domain: SAVISQKPSRDICQRGTSLTIQCQVDSQVTMMFWYRQQPGQSLTLIATANQGSEATYESGFVIDKFPISRPNLTFSTLTVSNMSPEDSSIYLCSVDDGYGYTFGSGTRLTVV.

The chain carries TRBV5-4 and TRBJ2-1; D not resolved. Germline V gives CDR1 SGHNT, CDR2 YYREEE (reference sequence). The CDR3 totals 13 residues. V lost 1 base and J 6 bases, leaving 8 bases between the germline ends. As DNA, the CDR3 is TGTGCCAGCAGCTTGCCCCCTAGCAATGAGCAGTTCTTC. Residues: CASSLPPSNEQFF.

The V call is TRBV5-6, the J call TRBJ2-2, with D hard to call. Trimming removed 3 bases from V and 6 bases from J, with 12 bases in between. CDR1 SGHDT and CDR2 YYEEEE come from the germline V gene. CDR3 length: 14 amino acids. CDR3 sequence reads: CASSSVGRPGELFF. The CDR3 DNA follows: TGTGCCAGCAGCTCAGTTGGGCGGCCCGGGGAGCTGTTTTTT.

The J gene is TRBJ2-2, the V gene TRBV4-3, with a tentative D call TRBD1 (5 bases). The CDR3 runs to 19 residues. Per germline, CDR1 LGHNA and CDR2 YSLEER. V lost 4 bases and J lost 5, with 26 bases in between. CDR3 in DNA: TGCGCCAGCAGCCCAAGAGTAATAGGGGCCCAATTAAGAACCGGGGAGCTGTTTTTT. Translating gives CASSPRVIGAQLRTGELFF.

Points on this clone: Within the sample, other DNA sequences also encode this same CDR3. The chain uses TRBV6-5 and TRBJ1-4; tentative D call: TRBD1 (5 bases). Trimming left V 0 bases short and J 5 bases short, with 7 bases between. There are 14 residues in the CDR3. Germline V gives CDR1 MNHEY, CDR2 SVGAGI. CDR3 coding DNA: TGTGCCAGCAGTTACTCGGGGGGGAATGAAAAACTGTTTTTT. Translated: CASSYSGGNEKLFF.

V gene TRBV2 combines with J gene TRBJ1-2; 9 nucleotides line up with TRBD1. Germline CDR1 and CDR2: SNHLY and FYNNEI. J lost 0 bases, V lost 5 bases, and 4 bases had no gene match. CDR3 length: 15 amino acids. The CDR3 DNA is TGTGCCAGCAGTCCCGACAGGGGGGCTAACTATGGCTACACCTTC. Protein product: CASSPDRGANYGYTF.

Concerning this clone itself: Different DNA sequences within this sample yield the same CDR3. The chain recombines TRBV4-3 with TRBJ1-3, with D tentatively TRBD1 (5 bases). CDR3 length equals 15 residues. The germline gives CDR1 LGHNA, CDR2 YSLEER. The V and J ends lost 0 bases and 1 base respectively, with 7 bases between them. In DNA form, the CDR3 reads TGCGCCAGCAGCCAAGATTGGGGGTCTGGAAACACCATATATTTT. It encodes CASSQDWGSGNTIYF.

The rearrangement links TRBV6-5 to TRBJ2-6; no reliable D call. The germline V gene has CDR1 MNHEY and CDR2 SVGAGI. With 4 bases removed from V and 0 bases from J, the gap between germline ends came to 10 bases. This CDR3 region has 16 residues. This CDR3 reads CASSSWMYSGANVLTF. CDR3 bases: TGTGCCAGCAGTTCCTGGATGTACTCTGGGGCCAACGTCCTGACTTTC.

This clone has a single count. The chain couples TRBV7-2 to TRBJ1-1; the D is unclear. The germline gives CDR1 SGHTA, CDR2 FQGNSA. The V and J ends lost 2 bases and 6 bases respectively, with 10 bases between them. The CDR3 is 13 amino acids. CDR3 sequence: CASSLLVFAEAFF. The CDR3 DNA reads TGTGCCAGCAGCTTACTAGTATTCGCTGAAGCTTTCTTT.

As regards this clone: Given a far larger clone just one base away, this is likely a sequencing read error. The same CDR3 also results from other DNA sequences found in this sample. J is TRBJ2-2 and V is TRBV11-2, with D uncertain. The germline V gene encodes CDR1 SGHAT and CDR2 FQNNGV. The CDR3 runs to 12 residues. V was shortened by 4 bases and J by 3 bases, with 3 bases between the two germline ends. The CDR3 loop is CASSSDTGELFF. The CDR3 nucleotides are TGTGCCAGCAGCTCAGACACCGGGGAGCTGTTTTTT.

This clone has just one count. The V call is TRBV7-3, the J call TRBJ2-3, with TRBD2 identical over 8 bases. CDR1 is SGHTA, CDR2 FQGTGA, per germline. CDR3 length: 16 amino acids. V shed 5 bases, J shed 0 bases, and the junction held 7 bases outside the gene matches. The CDR3 region is CASSPSERGSTDTQYF. DNA for the CDR3: TGTGCCAGCAGCCCAAGCGAGCGGGGGAGCACAGATACGCAGTATTTT.

The chain carries TRBV5-6 and TRBJ1-1; tentative D call: TRBD1 (6 bases). The germline CDR1 and CDR2 sequences are SGHDT and YYEEEE. The CDR3 has 14 residues. Deletions cut 5 bases from V and 1 base from J, with 12 bases between. The CDR3 DNA sequence: TGTGCCAGCAGTTACAGGGCGTCGAACACTGAAGCTTTCTTT. This translates into CASSYRASNTEAFF.

The chain links TRBV2 to TRBJ2-2, with 7 bases fitting TRBD1. This CDR3 region has 15 residues. Germline V gene sequence: CDR1 SNHLY, CDR2 FYNNEI. V lost 10 bases to trimming and J lost 2 bases; unmatched junction nucleotides: 10. DNA for the CDR3: TGTGCCATACACCGGGACAGACTAAACACCGGGGAGCTGTTTTTT. It translates to CAIHRDRLNTGELFF.

In its sample, this clone was seen many times. This chain connects TRBV5-4 to TRBJ2-2; 8 bases align to TRBD2. V was pared by 0 bases and J by 3 bases, with 4 bases of the junction left unmatched. In germline, CDR1 is SGHNT, CDR2 YYREEE (reference sequence). This CDR3 is built from 16 residues. CDR3 sequence: CASSLAGGGHTGELFF. In DNA form, the CDR3 reads TGTGCCAGCAGCTTGGCCGGCGGGGGGCACACCGGGGAGCTGTTTTTT.

This chain joins TRBV5-4 and TRBJ1-2; TRBD1 is a possible D gene (6 bases). Deletions cut 5 bases from V and 3 bases from J, with 14 bases between. The CDR3 sequence is 14 residues long. Per the germline V gene, CDR1 is SGHNT and CDR2 is YYREEE (reference sequence). The CDR3 spells CASSRGAQDYGYTF. The CDR3 region has the DNA TGTGCCAGCAGTCGGGGGGCGCAGGACTATGGCTACACCTTC.

Of note for this clone: A much larger clone lies one base from this, so it may be a read error. The identical CDR3 is also encoded by other nucleotide sequences in the sample. In DNA, the CDR3 is TGTGCCAGCAGCGTAAACTCTGGGGCCAACGTCCTGACTTTC. Protein sequence: CASSVNSGANVLTF. The V call is TRBV9, the J call TRBJ2-6; D is undetermined. Trimming shortened V by 1 base and J by 0 bases, and 2 bases separated the two germline ends. Germline CDR1 and CDR2: SGDLS and YYNGEE. The CDR3 extends over 14 amino acids.

The V call is TRBV13, the J call TRBJ2-1; 10 nucleotides match TRBD2. Germline lookup yields CDR1 PRHDT and CDR2 FYEKMQ (reference sequence). The trim removed 3 bases at V and 6 bases at J, leaving 2 bases unmatched. CDR3 length equals 14 residues. The chain's CDR3 is CASSLEREGNEQFF. The DNA for the CDR3 is TGTGCCAGCAGCTTGGAGCGGGAGGGCAATGAGCAGTTCTTC.

The chain is built from TRBV2 and TRBJ2-7, with D possibly matching TRBD2 (6 bases). Trimming took 4 bases from V and 3 from J, leaving 7 bases between them. The CDR3 consists of 12 residues. Germline V lookup: CDR1 SNHLY, CDR2 FYNNEI. Written as DNA, the CDR3 is TGTGCCAGCAGTGTGGGGGGCTACGAGCAGTACTTC. It is translated as CASSVGGYEQYF.

For the CDR3, the DNA is TGCGCCAGCAGCGGACGAACAGCGAACACTGAAGCTTTCTTT. It translates to CASSGRTANTEAFF. The J gene is TRBJ1-1, the V gene TRBV5-1, with D unresolved. This CDR3 is 14 amino acids long. Looked up from germline, CDR1 is SGHRS and CDR2 is YFSETQ. V lost 4 bases and J lost 1, with 11 bases in between.

The chain combines TRBV18 with TRBJ1-5; D perhaps matches TRBD1 (5 bases). V was shortened by 2 bases and J by 7 bases, with 12 bases between the two germline ends. Per the germline V gene, CDR1 is KGHSH and CDR2 is LQKENI. The CDR3 consists of 14 residues. CDR3 sequence: CASSPEAGRQPQHF. The CDR3 coding sequence is TGTGCCAGCTCACCAGAGGCAGGGAGGCAGCCCCAGCATTTT.

The genes are TRBV7-2 and TRBJ1-4; D unresolved. Germline values: CDR1 SGHTA, CDR2 FQGNSA. Trimming took off 4 bases at V and 7 bases at J, with 10 bases between the two ends. The CDR3 covers 13 residues. The chain's CDR3 is CASSSSYGEKLFF. The CDR3, as DNA: TGTGCCAGCAGCTCCTCCTACGGTGAAAAACTGTTTTTT. Using reference TRBV7-2 and TRBJ1-4 for the parts outside the CDR3, the full variable domain is GAGVSQSPSNKVTEKGKDVELRCDPISGHTALYWYRQSLGQGLEFLIYFQGNSAPDKSGLPSDRFSAERTGGSVSTLTIQRTQQEDSAVYLCASSSSYGEKLFFGSGTQLSVL.

This chain links TRBV18 with TRBJ2-7; 8 bases line up with TRBD1. The ends lost 0 bases at V and 8 bases at J; junction bases unmatched: 6. Germline V gene sequence: CDR1 KGHSH, CDR2 LQKENI. The CDR3 consists of 14 residues. The DNA of the CDR3 is TGTGCCAGCTCACCACCGGGGACAGGTGCCCAGCAGTACTTC. It is translated as CASSPPGTGAQQYF.

The V gene is TRBV19, the J gene TRBJ2-3, with D possibly TRBD1 on 5 matching bases. From germline, CDR1 is LNHDA and CDR2 SQIVND (reference sequence). Trimming removed 2 bases at V and 5 bases at J, with 14 bases between. This CDR3 has 15 residues. CDR3 nucleotide sequence: TGTGCCAGTAGTATATTTGCCAACCAGGGAGATACGCAGTATTTT. Translating gives CASSIFANQGDTQYF.

This rearrangement joins TRBV5-5 to TRBJ2-5; D is perhaps TRBD2 (6 bases). The CDR3 runs 13 residues. Trimming pared 4 bases from V and 5 bases from J, leaving 12 bases between. CDR1 and CDR2 from the germline V gene are SGHKS and YYEKEE (reference sequence). CDR3 DNA sequence: TGTGCCAGCAGCGCGCGGGGATCCGAGACCCAGTACTTC. Encoded protein: CASSARGSETQYF.

The V and J genes are TRBV4-1 and TRBJ1-4; weak D call: TRBD1 (5 bases). Germline V gene lookup returns CDR1 MGHRA and CDR2 YSYEKL. Trimming left V 1 base short and J 2 bases short, with 8 bases between. This CDR3 is 15 amino acids long. This chain's CDR3 is CASSQVGQTNEKLFF. CDR3 coding DNA: TGCGCCAGCAGCCAAGTGGGGCAGACTAATGAAAAACTGTTTTTT.

This rearrangement joins TRBV19 to TRBJ2-5, with a possible D match to TRBD2 (5 bases). The CDR3 loop spans 15 amino acids. The V end was cut by 4 bases, the J end by 2 bases, with 14 bases between. The germline CDR1 and CDR2 sequences are LNHDA and SQIVND (reference sequence). The CDR3 spells CASSRRRGPQETQYF. As DNA, the CDR3 is TGTGCCAGTAGTAGGAGGAGAGGACCACAAGAGACCCAGTACTTC. The full variable domain, in which reference TRBV19 and TRBJ2-5 provide the parts outside the CDR3, is DGGITQSPKYLFRKEGQNVTLSCEQNLNHDAMYWYRQDPGQGLRLIYYSQIVNDFQKGDIAEGYSVSREKKESFPLTVTSAQKNPTAFYLCASSRRRGPQETQYFGPGTRLLVL.

CDR3 protein: CASSVGGRAGTGELFF. For the CDR3, the DNA is TGTGCCAGCAGCGTAGGCGGGAGGGCCGGTACCGGGGAGCTGTTTTTT. V usage is TRBV9 and J usage is TRBJ2-2; 9 bases agree with TRBD2. CDR1 is SGDLS and CDR2 is YYNGEE in the germline V gene. The length of the CDR3 is 16 residues. Trimming took 0 bases from V and 5 from J; bases not matched to a gene: 5.

This clone was seen more than once but under ten times. V usage is TRBV30 and J usage is TRBJ1-1; maybe TRBD1 (5 bases). V lost 5 bases to trimming and J lost 2 bases, with 12 bases between them. Germline CDR1 is GTSNPN and CDR2 is SVGIG (reference sequence). This CDR3 has 13 residues. CDR3 residues: CAWHKTANTEAFF. The CDR3, as DNA: TGTGCCTGGCACAAGACAGCAAACACTGAAGCTTTCTTT.